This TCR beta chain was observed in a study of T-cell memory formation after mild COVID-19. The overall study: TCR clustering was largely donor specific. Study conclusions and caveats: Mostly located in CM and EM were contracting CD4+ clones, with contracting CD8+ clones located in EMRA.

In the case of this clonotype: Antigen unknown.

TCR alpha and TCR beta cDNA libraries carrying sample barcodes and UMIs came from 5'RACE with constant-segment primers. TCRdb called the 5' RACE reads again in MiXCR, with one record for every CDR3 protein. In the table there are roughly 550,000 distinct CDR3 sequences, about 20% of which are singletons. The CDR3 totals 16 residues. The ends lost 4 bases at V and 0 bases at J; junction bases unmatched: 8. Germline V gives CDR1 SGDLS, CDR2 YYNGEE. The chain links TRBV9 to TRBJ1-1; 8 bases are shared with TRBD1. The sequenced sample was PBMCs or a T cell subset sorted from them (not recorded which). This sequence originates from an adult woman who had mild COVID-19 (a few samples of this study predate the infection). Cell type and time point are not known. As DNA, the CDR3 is TGTGCCAGCAGCCCCTGGACAGGGCCCGTGAACACTGAAGCTTTCTTT. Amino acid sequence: CASSPWTGPVNTEAFF.